The clone carrying this T cell receptor (beta chain) appeared a single time. Clones were read by immunoSEQ multiplex PCR, and TCRdb kept only the in-frame ones, dropping some. The sample contains 11,000 to 15,000 clones, approximately 75% of which appear only once. The germline V gene has CDR1 LNHDA and CDR2 SQIVND (reference sequence). The ends lost 6 bases at V and 4 bases at J; junction bases unmatched: 5. This CDR3 has 15 amino acids. The sample comes from a study of T cells after somatic rescue of genetic block. The TCR sequence derives from a young man. The sequenced material came from peripheral blood mononuclear cells (PBMCs). This chain uses TRBV19 with TRBJ2-1; 11 bases are shared with TRBD2. CDR3 sequence (DNA): TGTGCCAGTAGAGCCGGGACTAGCGGATACAATGAGCAGTTCTTC. It codes for CASRAGTSGYNEQFF.